The T cell receptor beta chain under discussion was sequenced for a study of response to subunit inactivated influenza vaccine. Whole-study results and caveats: Each seasonal influenza vaccination recruits few new T cells, the authors suggested.

This clonotype was observed many times. Its antigen is currently unknown. TCRdb reanalysed the RT-PCR reads using MiXCR and keeps one entry per CDR3 protein. The table records more than 450,000 distinct CDR3 sequences, over 9.5% of them present only once. V shed 4 bases, J shed 0 bases, and the junction held 3 bases outside the gene matches. Germline V CDR1 and CDR2: SQVTM, ANQGSEA. This CDR3 spans 15 amino acids. The rearrangement joins TRBV29-1 to TRBJ2-1; 10 bases are a match to TRBD2. The sample here was PBMCs from blood, taken on the day of vaccination. The source is a man aged 50 to 60 who received an inactivated influenza vaccine. The CDR3 nucleotides read TGCAGCGTTGTAGGACTAGCGGCCTCCTACAATGAGCAGTTCTTC. Residues: CSVVGLAASYNEQFF.